This entry describes one TCR beta chain. This record comes from a study of blood T cell repertoires in COVID-19. Turning to the study itself: Specimens from acute and convalescent COVID-19 originated in the United States, Italy and Spain. Sources were T cells, B-cell-depleted T cells, or PBMCs; the material itself was cDNA or gDNA.

This CDR3 region has 13 residues. Trimming took 4 bases from V and 7 from J, leaving 14 bases between them. Germline-derived CDR1 and CDR2 are SGDLS and YYNGEE. Under the authors' procedure: Reference gene primer amplification gave estimated nucleated cell counts. TCRdb's table, derived via immunoSEQ multiplex PCR, lists solely in-frame clones and lacks some. V, J and clone size are taken as reported in that table, and D and trimming were inferred from the DNA itself. Of roughly 250,000 clones in the sample, more than 60% were seen once. Sequencing input: peripheral blood. The TCR originated in a woman between 40 and 55 years old with active or convalescent COVID-19. The chain couples TRBV9 to TRBJ1-2, with D possibly being TRBD1 (6 bases). The DNA of the CDR3 is TGTGCCAGCAGCTCCGCTGACAGGAGTGGCTACACCTTC. Amino acid sequence: CASSSADRSGYTF.